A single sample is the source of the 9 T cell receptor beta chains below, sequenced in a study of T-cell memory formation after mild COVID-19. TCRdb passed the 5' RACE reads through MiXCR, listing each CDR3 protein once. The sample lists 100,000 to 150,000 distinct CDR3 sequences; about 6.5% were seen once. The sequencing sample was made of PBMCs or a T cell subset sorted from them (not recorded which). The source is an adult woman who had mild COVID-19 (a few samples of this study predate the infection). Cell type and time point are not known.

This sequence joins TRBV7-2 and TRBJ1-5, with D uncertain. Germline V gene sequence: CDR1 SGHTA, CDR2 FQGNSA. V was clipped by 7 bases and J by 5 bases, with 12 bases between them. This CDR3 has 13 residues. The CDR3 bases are TGTGCCAGCACCTTGGAACAGTATCAGCCCCAGCATTTT. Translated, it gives CASTLEQYQPQHF.

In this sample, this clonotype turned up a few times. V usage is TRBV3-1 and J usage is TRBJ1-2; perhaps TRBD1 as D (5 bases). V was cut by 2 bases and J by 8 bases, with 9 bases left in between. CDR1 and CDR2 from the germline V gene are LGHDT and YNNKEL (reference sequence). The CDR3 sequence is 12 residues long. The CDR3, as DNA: TGTGCCAGCAGCCAAACCAACAGGGGCTACACCTTC. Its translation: CASSQTNRGYTF.

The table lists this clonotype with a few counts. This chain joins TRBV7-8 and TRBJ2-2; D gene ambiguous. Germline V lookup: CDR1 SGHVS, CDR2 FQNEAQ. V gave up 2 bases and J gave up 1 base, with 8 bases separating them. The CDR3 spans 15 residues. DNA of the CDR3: TGTGCCAGCAGCTTAACGGGCGGGAACACCGGGGAGCTGTTTTTT. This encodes CASSLTGGNTGELFF.

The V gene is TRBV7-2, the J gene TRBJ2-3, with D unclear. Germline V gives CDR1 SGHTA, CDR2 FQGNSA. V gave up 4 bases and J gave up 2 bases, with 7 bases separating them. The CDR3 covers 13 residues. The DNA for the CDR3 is TGTGCCAGCAGCTCAGAGGCCACAGATACGCAGTATTTT. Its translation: CASSSEATDTQYF.

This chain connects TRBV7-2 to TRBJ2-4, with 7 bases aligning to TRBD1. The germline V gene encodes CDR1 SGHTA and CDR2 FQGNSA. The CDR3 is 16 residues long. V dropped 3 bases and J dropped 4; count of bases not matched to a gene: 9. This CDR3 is CASSFRGRGAKNIQYF. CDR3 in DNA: TGTGCCAGCAGCTTTAGGGGGCGAGGGGCAAAAAACATTCAGTACTTC.

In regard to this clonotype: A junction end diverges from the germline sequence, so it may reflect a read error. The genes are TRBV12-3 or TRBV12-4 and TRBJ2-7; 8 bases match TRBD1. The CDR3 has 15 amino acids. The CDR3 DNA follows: TGTGACAGCACCTTATCCGGGACAGGCCCCTACGAGCAGTACTTC. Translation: CDSTLSGTGPYEQYF.

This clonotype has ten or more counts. CDR3 loop: CASSVIARAGGRITGELFF. The CDR3 bases are TGTGCCAGCAGCGTAATCGCCAGGGCCGGGGGGAGGATCACCGGGGAGCTGTTTTTT. The chain recombines TRBV7-2 with TRBJ2-2; the match to TRBD2 covers 7 bases. The CDR3 covers 19 residues. Trimming removed 5 bases from V and 4 bases from J; junction bases left unmatched: 19. Germline loops: CDR1 SGHTA, CDR2 FQGNSA.

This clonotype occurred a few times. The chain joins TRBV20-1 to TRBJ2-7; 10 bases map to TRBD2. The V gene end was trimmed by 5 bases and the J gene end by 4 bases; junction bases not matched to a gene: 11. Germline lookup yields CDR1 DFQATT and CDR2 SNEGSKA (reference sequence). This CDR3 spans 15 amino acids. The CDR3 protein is CSAFPLAGEGYEQYF. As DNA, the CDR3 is TGCAGTGCTTTTCCCCTAGCGGGAGAGGGTTACGAGCAGTACTTC.

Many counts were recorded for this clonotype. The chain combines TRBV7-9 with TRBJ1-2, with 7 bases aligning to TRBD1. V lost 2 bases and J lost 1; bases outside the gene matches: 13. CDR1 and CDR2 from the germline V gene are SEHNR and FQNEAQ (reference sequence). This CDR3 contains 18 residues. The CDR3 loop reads CASSLRGRGNLRNYGYTF. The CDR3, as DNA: TGTGCCAGCAGCTTACGTGGCAGGGGGAACCTACGTAACTATGGCTACACCTTC.